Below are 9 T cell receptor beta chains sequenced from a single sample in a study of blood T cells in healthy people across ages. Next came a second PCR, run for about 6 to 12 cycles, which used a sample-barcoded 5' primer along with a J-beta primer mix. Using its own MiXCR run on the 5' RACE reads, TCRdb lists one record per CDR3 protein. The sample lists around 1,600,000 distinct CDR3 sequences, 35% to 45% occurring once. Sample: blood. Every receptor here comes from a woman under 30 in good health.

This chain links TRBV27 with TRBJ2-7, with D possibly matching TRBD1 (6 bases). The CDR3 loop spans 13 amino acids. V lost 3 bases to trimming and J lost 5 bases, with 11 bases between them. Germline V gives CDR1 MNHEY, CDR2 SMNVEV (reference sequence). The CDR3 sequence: CASSFLGAHEQYF. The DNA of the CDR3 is TGTGCCAGCAGTTTCCTGGGGGCTCACGAGCAGTACTTC.

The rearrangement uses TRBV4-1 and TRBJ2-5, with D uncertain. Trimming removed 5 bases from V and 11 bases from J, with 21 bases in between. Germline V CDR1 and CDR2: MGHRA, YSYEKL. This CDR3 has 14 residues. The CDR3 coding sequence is TGCGCCAGCAGCTATAAGGCCCCTCACAATGAGCAGTACTTC. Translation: CASSYKAPHNEQYF.

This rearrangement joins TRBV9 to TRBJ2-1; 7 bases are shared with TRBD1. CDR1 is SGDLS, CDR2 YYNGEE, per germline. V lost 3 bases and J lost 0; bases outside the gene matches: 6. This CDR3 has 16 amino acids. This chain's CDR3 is CASSGRDSRSYNEQFF. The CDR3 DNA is TGTGCCAGCAGCGGCCGGGACAGCCGCTCCTACAATGAGCAGTTCTTC.

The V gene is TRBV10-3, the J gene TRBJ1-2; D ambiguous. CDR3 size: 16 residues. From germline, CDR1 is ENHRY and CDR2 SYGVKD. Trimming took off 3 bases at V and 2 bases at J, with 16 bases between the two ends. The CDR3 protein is CAISELAPGLNYGYTF. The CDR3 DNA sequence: TGTGCCATCAGTGAATTAGCGCCGGGCTTAAACTATGGCTACACCTTC.

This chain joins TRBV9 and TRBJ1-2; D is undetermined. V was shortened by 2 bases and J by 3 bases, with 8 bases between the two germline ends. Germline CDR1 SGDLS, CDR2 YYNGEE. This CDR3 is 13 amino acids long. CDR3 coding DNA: TGTGCCAGCAGCGTCCGGGAGTACTATGGCTACACCTTC. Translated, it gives CASSVREYYGYTF.

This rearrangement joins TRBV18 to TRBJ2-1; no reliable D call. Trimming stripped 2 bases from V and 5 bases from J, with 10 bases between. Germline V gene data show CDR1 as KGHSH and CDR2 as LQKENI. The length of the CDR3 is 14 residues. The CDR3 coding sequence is TGTGCCAGCTCACCAATGGTCAGAAACAATGAGCAGTTCTTC. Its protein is CASSPMVRNNEQFF.

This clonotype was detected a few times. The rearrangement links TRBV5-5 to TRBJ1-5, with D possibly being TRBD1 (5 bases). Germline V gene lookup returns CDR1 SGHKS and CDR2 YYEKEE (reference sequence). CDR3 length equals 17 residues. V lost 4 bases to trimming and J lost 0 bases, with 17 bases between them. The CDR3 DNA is TGTGCCAGCAGCACCGCCCCCTCAGGGAATAGCAATCAGCCCCAGCATTTT. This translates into CASSTAPSGNSNQPQHF.

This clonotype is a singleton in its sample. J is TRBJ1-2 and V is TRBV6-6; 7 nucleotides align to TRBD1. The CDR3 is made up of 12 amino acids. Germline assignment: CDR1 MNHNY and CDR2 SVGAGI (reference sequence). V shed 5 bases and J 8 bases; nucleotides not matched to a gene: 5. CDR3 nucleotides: TGTGCCAGCAGTGGGGGACAGTGCGGCTACACCTTC. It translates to CASSGGQCGYTF.

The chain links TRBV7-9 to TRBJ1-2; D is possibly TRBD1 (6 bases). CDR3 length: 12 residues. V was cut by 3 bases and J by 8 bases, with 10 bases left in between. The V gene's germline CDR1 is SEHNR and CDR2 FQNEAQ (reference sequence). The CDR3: CASSFDRSGYTF. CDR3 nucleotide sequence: TGTGCCAGCAGCTTCGACAGGTCGGGCTACACCTTC.